The table lists the clone carrying this T cell receptor beta chain with many counts. Its antigen is not identified. Synthesis of cDNA was accomplished via 5'RACE employing 10-nucleotide random UMIs. Using its own MiXCR run on the 5' RACE reads, TCRdb lists one record per CDR3 protein. The repertoire holds under 40,000 distinct CDR3 sequences, with roughly 7% as singletons. The data derive from a study of neurological immune-mediated disorders. Findings and limits, study-wide: None of the CDR3 amino acid sequences of expanded clones recurred across subjects, suggesting private repertoires in all groups. HTLV-1-associated myelopathy had the most TCR clonal expansion, while multiple sclerosis had the least, a level that fell below healthy controls.

This CDR3 comprises 15 residues. The germline V gene encodes CDR1 MDHEN and CDR2 SYDVKM. V shed 6 bases, J shed 9 bases, and the junction held 9 bases outside the gene matches. The unsorted libraries were made from 2 million PBMCs kept at -80 C. The chain links TRBV28 to TRBJ2-2; 11 bases agree with TRBD2. This clonotype was obtained from a woman aged 40 to 49 in good health. The specimen was PBMCs. DNA of the CDR3: TGTGCCAGCAGCCTCCGGACTAGCGGGCCCCGGGAGCTGTTTTTT. Translated: CASSLRTSGPRELFF.